This is a list of T cell receptor beta chains from one sample in a study of spatial heterogeneity in lung cancer. TCRdb reprocessed the 5' RACE reads via MiXCR and lists one record per CDR3 protein. The table includes about 20,000 distinct CDR3 sequences, 2.5% to 3% detected once. This sample comprised lung tumor tissue, obtained at surgery. The receptors shown here come from a male donor with early-stage non-small cell lung cancer. Both conserved end residues are part of each CDR3. Each record gives: CDR3 length, D gene, J gene, V gene, clone size, CDR3 protein, CDR3 DNA. A D gene is named only where the DNA matches it firmly. Where a row states a size, it is once, few, many or the class of an expanded clone; other rows omit it.

>14|-|TRBJ1-1|TRBV7-3|many
CASSLTSGDTEAFF
TGTGCCAGCAGCTTAACGTCTGGGGACACTGAAGCTTTCTTT
>15|TRBD2|TRBJ2-1|TRBV20-1|many
CSASPGLAGYNEQFF
TGCAGTGCTAGCCCGGGACTAGCGGGTTACAATGAGCAGTTCTTC
>13|-|TRBJ1-2|TRBV7-9|many
CASSSHGRYGYTF
TGTGCCAGCAGCTCCCACGGAAGATATGGCTACACCTTC
>15|-|TRBJ2-5|TRBV27|many
CASSLGPDLQETQYF
TGTGCCAGCAGTTTAGGGCCAGATTTACAAGAGACCCAGTACTTC
>15|-|TRBJ2-7|TRBV30|many
CAWSKGGGRSYEQYF
TGTGCCTGGAGTAAGGGTGGCGGTAGATCCTACGAGCAGTACTTC
>14|TRBD1|TRBJ1-2|TRBV7-8|many
CASSITGDYYGYTF
TGTGCCAGCAGTATAACAGGGGATTACTATGGCTACACCTTC
>14|-|TRBJ1-2|TRBV2|many
CASSEAGGRYGYTF
TGTGCCAGCAGTGAAGCGGGGGGTCGCTATGGCTACACCTTC
>13|TRBD2|TRBJ2-3|TRBV24-1|many
CATSDLTSGRQYF
TGTGCCACCAGTGATTTAACTAGCGGAAGGCAGTATTTT
>14|-|TRBJ2-2|TRBV27|many
CASSWSGNTGELFF
TGTGCCAGCAGTTGGTCAGGGAACACCGGGGAGCTGTTTTTT
>17|-|TRBJ1-2|TRBV29-1|many
CSVEDPLRLSGDYGYTF
TGCAGCGTTGAAGATCCCCTTCGTTTGTCGGGGGACTATGGCTACACCTTC
>14|-|TRBJ2-7|TRBV12-5|many
CASAESGILHEQYF
TGTGCTAGTGCCGAATCAGGGATTCTACACGAGCAGTACTTC
>16|-|TRBJ2-7|TRBV20-1|many
CSARDPLRDDFSEQYF
TGCAGTGCTAGAGACCCACTCCGGGACGACTTTTCGGAGCAGTACTTC
>15|TRBD2|TRBJ2-1|TRBV7-2|many
CASSLGTSGSREQFF
TGTGCCAGCAGCTTAGGGACTAGCGGGAGTCGTGAGCAGTTCTTC
>11|-|TRBJ1-1|TRBV12-3/TRBV12-4|many
CASSRVGEAFF
TGTGCCAGCAGCCGGGTTGGTGAAGCTTTCTTT
>14|-|TRBJ2-5|TRBV7-3|many
CASSLNGGEETQYF
TGTGCCAGCAGCTTAAATGGAGGGGAAGAGACCCAGTACTTC
>15|TRBD1|TRBJ2-2|TRBV7-2|many
CASSSGQGDTGELFF
TGTGCCAGCAGTTCGGGACAGGGCGACACCGGGGAGCTGTTTTTT
>12|TRBD1|TRBJ2-7|TRBV9|many
CASGTGPYEQYF
TGTGCCAGTGGGACAGGGCCCTACGAGCAGTACTTC
>14|TRBD1|TRBJ1-2|TRBV28|many
CASRPGQGAQGYTF
TGTGCCAGCAGGCCAGGACAGGGGGCGCAGGGCTACACCTTC
>15|-|TRBJ2-1|TRBV29-1|many
CSVQGSRRSYNEQFF
TGCAGCGTCCAAGGGTCCCGCCGCTCCTACAATGAGCAGTTCTTC
>12|-|TRBJ2-7|TRBV19|many
CASRPNSYEQYF
TGTGCCAGTAGGCCGAACTCCTACGAGCAGTACTTC
>17|TRBD1|TRBJ1-5|TRBV12-3/TRBV12-4|many
CASSLRGRGSSNQPQHF
TGTGCCAGCAGCTTGAGGGGCAGGGGGAGCAGCAATCAGCCCCAGCATTTT
>13|-|TRBJ1-2|TRBV6-5|many
CASRLDSSYGYTF
TGTGCCAGCAGACTGGACAGTAGCTATGGCTACACCTTC
>14|-|TRBJ1-4|TRBV19|many
CASRKTATNEKLFF
TGTGCCAGTAGGAAGACAGCAACTAATGAAAAACTGTTTTTT
>14|TRBD2|TRBJ2-1|TRBV12-3/TRBV12-4|many
CASLGLAGGPEQFF
TGTGCCAGCCTTGGACTAGCGGGAGGGCCTGAGCAGTTCTTC
>20|TRBD2|TRBJ2-3|TRBV7-2|many
CASSILPGTSGGGSTDTQYF
TGTGCCAGCAGCATCCTCCCCGGGACTAGCGGGGGGGGATCCACAGATACGCAGTATTTT
>16|-|TRBJ1-4|TRBV4-1|many
CASSLPNIATNEKLFF
TGCGCCAGCAGCCTCCCGAACATTGCAACTAATGAAAAACTGTTTTTT
>14|-|TRBJ1-2|TRBV6-2/TRBV6-3|many
CASTESGVFHGYTF
TGTGCCAGCACCGAAAGCGGGGTTTTTCATGGCTACACCTTC
>13|-|TRBJ2-1|TRBV11-2|many
CASSLDLRGGQFF
TGTGCCAGCAGCTTAGATTTGAGGGGCGGGCAGTTCTTC
>21|TRBD2|TRBJ2-6|TRBV7-3|many
CASSPRGGSGLFYSGANVLTF
TGTGCCAGCAGCCCACGGGGTGGGTCGGGACTATTTTACTCTGGGGCCAACGTCCTGACTTTC
>13|-|TRBJ1-1|TRBV7-9|many
CASSVGGMTEAFF
TGTGCCAGCAGTGTGGGAGGGATGACTGAAGCTTTCTTT
>15|-|TRBJ2-5|TRBV9|many
CASSGRGDSQETQYF
TGTGCCAGCAGCGGAAGGGGCGATTCCCAAGAGACCCAGTACTTC
>16|-|TRBJ2-1|TRBV20-1|many
CSSYTAGTGSGGEQFF
TGCAGCTCCTACACCGCCGGGACAGGCTCGGGGGGTGAGCAGTTCTTC
>13|-|TRBJ1-5|TRBV3-1|many
CASSQTSNQPQHF
TGTGCCAGCAGCCAGACCAGCAATCAGCCCCAGCATTTT
>16|TRBD2|TRBJ2-3|TRBV5-1|many
CASSSTSGSVADTQYF
TGCGCCAGCAGCTCCACTAGCGGGAGTGTCGCAGATACGCAGTATTTT
>15|-|TRBJ2-7|TRBV20-1|-
CSARGPGLGTYEQYF
TGCAGTGCTAGAGGACCGGGACTGGGAACCTACGAGCAGTACTTC
>12|-|TRBJ2-7|TRBV20-1|many
CSAIVGSYEQYF
TGCAGTGCTATCGTCGGGAGTTACGAGCAGTACTTC
>15|-|TRBJ1-1|TRBV7-3|many
CASSFLGGMNTEAFF
TGTGCCAGCAGCTTTTTGGGCGGAATGAACACTGAAGCTTTCTTT
>14|-|TRBJ2-6|TRBV2|many
CASSESAGANVLTF
TGTGCCAGCAGCGAGAGTGCTGGGGCCAACGTCCTGACTTTC
>11|-|TRBJ1-2|TRBV3-1|many
CASSQEGGYTF
TGTGCCAGCAGCCAAGAGGGTGGCTACACCTTC
>14|TRBD1|TRBJ2-1|TRBV2|many
CASSSGQGTTEQFF
TGTGCCAGCAGTTCGGGACAGGGGACCACTGAGCAGTTCTTC
>13|-|TRBJ1-3|TRBV29-1|many
CSAKGQTGNTIYF
TGCAGCGCGAAAGGACAGACAGGAAACACCATATATTTT
>15|-|TRBJ1-4|TRBV3-1|many
CASSLSRTAVEKLFF
TGTGCCAGCAGCCTAAGCAGGACCGCGGTTGAAAAACTGTTTTTT
>18|TRBD1|TRBJ1-3|TRBV4-1|many
CASSQDIPGTGGGNTIYF
TGCGCCAGCAGCCAAGACATCCCCGGGACAGGGGGAGGAAACACCATATATTTT
>12|-|TRBJ2-1|TRBV28|many
CASRRTVNEQFF
TGTGCCAGCAGGCGGACAGTAAATGAGCAGTTCTTC
>16|TRBD1|TRBJ2-3|TRBV5-1|many
CASSRQTGGSVDTQYF
TGCGCCAGCAGCCGCCAGACAGGGGGAAGTGTGGATACGCAGTATTTT
>13|-|TRBJ2-3|TRBV7-9|many
CASSPGGIDTQYF
TGTGCCAGCAGCCCCGGGGGCATAGATACGCAGTATTTT
>12|TRBD1|TRBJ2-7|TRBV7-7|many
CASSSPGGEQYF
TGTGCTAGCAGTTCGCCAGGGGGCGAGCAGTACTTC
>17|TRBD2|TRBJ2-7|TRBV4-1|many
CASSQQDSGSGPYEQYF
TGCGCCAGCAGCCAACAGGACAGCGGGAGTGGCCCCTACGAGCAGTACTTC
>11|-|TRBJ1-1|TRBV6-5|many
CASSSLREAFF
TGTGCCAGCAGTTCCCTGCGTGAAGCTTTCTTT